This T cell receptor (beta chain) was captured by sequencing in a study of shared T cell receptors in the human thymus. This table comes from immunoSEQ multiplex PCR, and its TCRdb copy is limited to in-frame clones, with some not included. This table has hundreds of thousands of clones, more than 85% appearing once. From germline, CDR1 is PRHDT and CDR2 FYEKMQ (reference sequence). The length of the CDR3 is 13 residues. V was cut by 0 bases and J by 8 bases, with 10 bases left in between. This clonotype was sampled from a human donor. Material: thymocytes. V usage is TRBV13 and J usage is TRBJ1-1; TRBD1 is a possible D gene (5 bases). CDR3 DNA: TGTGCCAGCAGCTTAGGACGGGGACCGGAAGCTTTCTTT. Its translation is CASSLGRGPEAFF. The full variable domain, with the rest looked up from reference TRBV13 and TRBJ1-1, is AAGVIQSPRHLIKEKRETATLKCYPIPRHDTVYWYQQGPGQDPQFLISFYEKMQSDKGSIPDRFSAQQFSDYHSELNMSSLELGDSALYFCASSLGRGPEAFFGQGTRLTVV.